Listed here are 20 T cell receptor beta chains from one sample, sequenced in a study of cytomegalovirus exposure and HLA in healthy donors. The PCR ran on 60 Vbeta and 13 Jbeta primers. Clones were read by immunoSEQ multiplex PCR, and TCRdb kept only the in-frame ones, dropping some. The sample records about 120,000 clones, about 80% being singletons. What was sequenced was PBMCs. The receptors derive from a female donor in good health and CMV-seropositive.

This clone was detected only a few times. The genes are TRBV5-5 and TRBJ1-2, with a tentative D call TRBD1 (5 bases). The CDR3 contains 12 residues. V lost 0 bases to trimming and J lost 7 bases, with 7 bases between them. Germline CDR1 reads SGHKS; CDR2 reads YYEKEE (reference sequence). The CDR3 bases are TGTGCCAGCAGCTTGGTGGGGGGTGGCTACACCTTC. It yields the protein CASSLVGGGYTF.

The chain is built from TRBV30 and TRBJ2-7, with D tentatively TRBD1 (5 bases). Trimming stripped 4 bases from V and 0 bases from J, with 7 bases between. Germline CDR1 reads GTSNPN; CDR2 reads SVGIG (reference sequence). This CDR3 is built from 12 residues. The CDR3 nucleotides read TGTGCCTGGATAGGGGCCTCCTACGAGCAGTACTTC. Translated: CAWIGASYEQYF. Based on the CDR3 plus reference TRBV30 and TRBJ2-7, the full variable domain is SQTIHQWPATLVQPVGSPLSLECTVEGTSNPNLYWYRQAAGRGLQLLFYSVGIGQISSEVPQNLSASRPQDRQFILSSKKLLLSDSGFYLCAWIGASYEQYFGPGTRLTVT.

The CDR3 spells CASSLRQGNEKLFF. CDR3 nucleotide sequence: TGTGCCAGCAGCTTACGTCAGGGAAATGAAAAACTGTTTTTT. The J gene is TRBJ1-4, the V gene TRBV7-9; a weak D match, TRBD1 (5 bases). CDR3 length equals 14 residues. CDR1 is SEHNR, CDR2 FQNEAQ, per germline (reference sequence). Deletions cut 2 bases from V and 5 bases from J, with 9 bases between. Full variable domain (outside the CDR3, taken from reference TRBV7-9 and TRBJ1-4): DTGVSQNPRHKITKRGQNVTFRCDPISEHNRLYWYRQTLGQGPEFLTYFQNEAQLEKSRLLSDRFSAERPKGSFSTLEIQRTEQGDSAMYLCASSLRQGNEKLFFGSGTQLSVL.

V gene TRBV7-9 combines with J gene TRBJ1-1; 7 nucleotides agree with TRBD1. The CDR3 covers 15 residues. V lost 4 bases to trimming and J lost 3 bases; unmatched junction nucleotides: 8. CDR1 is SEHNR and CDR2 is FQNEAQ in the germline V gene (reference sequence). In nucleotides, the CDR3 is TGTGCCAGCAGCTCTCGACAGGGACTCGACACTGAAGCTTTCTTT. It yields the protein CASSSRQGLDTEAFF.

As DNA, the CDR3 is TGTGCCAGCAGCTTATACGTACAGTGGCGGGGATCACTTGGCTACACCTTC. Translating gives CASSLYVQWRGSLGYTF. The chain is built from TRBV7-2 and TRBJ1-2; no clear D. V was pared by 2 bases and J by 7 bases, with 23 bases between. The CDR3 is 17 amino acids. Germline CDR1 and CDR2: SGHTA and FQGNSA.

This clone has a single count. The CDR3 protein is CASRRTGGRETQYF. The CDR3, as DNA: TGTGCCAGCAGAAGGACAGGGGGTAGAGAGACCCAGTACTTC. The chain recombines TRBV2 with TRBJ2-5; 10 nucleotides match TRBD1. V was pared by 6 bases and J by 4 bases, with 5 bases of the junction left unmatched. This CDR3 comprises 14 residues. Germline loops: CDR1 SNHLY, CDR2 FYNNEI.

On this clone itself: In the same sample, other DNA sequences code for this CDR3. The gene calls are TRBV6-5 and TRBJ2-3; unclear D gene. The V gene's germline CDR1 is MNHEY and CDR2 SVGAGI. CDR3 length equals 12 residues. V lost 6 bases and J lost 2, with 6 bases in between. Here the CDR3 reads CASRSSTDTQYF. The CDR3 coding sequence is TGTGCCAGCAGGTCATCCACAGATACGCAGTATTTT.

V usage is TRBV2 and J usage is TRBJ1-4; D might be TRBD1 (6 bases). V was pared by 6 bases and J by 7 bases, with 15 bases between. The CDR3 consists of 14 residues. The V gene's germline CDR1 is SNHLY and CDR2 FYNNEI. The CDR3 DNA sequence: TGTGCCAGCAGGGTACAGGGAGTGACTGAAAAACTGTTTTTT. It translates to CASRVQGVTEKLFF.

The chain recombines TRBV18 with TRBJ2-3; D is possibly TRBD1 (5 bases). Trimming cost V 6 bases and J 5 bases, with 18 bases left between them. Germline V gene sequence: CDR1 KGHSH, CDR2 LQKENI. This CDR3 comprises 15 residues. CDR3 loop: CASSGAGHHGDTQYF. The CDR3 nucleotides read TGTGCCAGCTCCGGCGCAGGGCATCACGGAGATACGCAGTATTTT.

The chain recombines TRBV19 with TRBJ2-3, with D uncertain. The CDR3 has 12 residues. Trimming cost V 5 bases and J 7 bases, with 10 bases left between them. Germline V gene lookup returns CDR1 LNHDA and CDR2 SQIVND (reference sequence). The CDR3 sequence is CASSEALYTQYF. The CDR3 nucleotides are TGTGCCAGTAGTGAGGCTCTGTATACGCAGTATTTT.

This clone was recorded only once. The chain combines TRBV5-8 with TRBJ1-3; perhaps TRBD1 as D (6 bases). The length of the CDR3 is 14 residues. The V end lost 4 bases, the J end lost 0 bases, and 8 bases lay between the germline ends. The germline V gene encodes CDR1 SGHTS and CDR2 YDEGEE. The CDR3 spells CASSRGFSGNTIYF. The CDR3 bases are TGTGCCAGCAGCAGGGGGTTCTCTGGAAACACCATATATTTT.

The chain uses TRBV7-9 and TRBJ1-4, with unresolved D. The CDR3 is 14 residues long. The germline CDR1 and CDR2 sequences are SEHNR and FQNEAQ (reference sequence). V dropped 5 bases and J dropped 5 bases, with 12 bases sitting between them. The CDR3: CASSPPSRNEKLFF. The CDR3 DNA reads as TGTGCCAGCAGCCCCCCCAGCAGGAATGAAAAACTGTTTTTT.

There are a few counts of this clone. The rearrangement joins TRBV5-1 to TRBJ1-1, with 7 bases identical to TRBD1. The CDR3 covers 15 residues. Germline lookup yields CDR1 SGHRS and CDR2 YFSETQ. V gave up 0 bases and J gave up 4 bases; unmatched junction bases: 6. CDR3 amino acids: CASSLAGTVPTEAFF. CDR3 coding DNA: TGCGCCAGCAGCTTGGCAGGGACAGTACCCACTGAAGCTTTCTTT.

The chain links TRBV18 to TRBJ1-1; D is unclear. Germline loops: CDR1 KGHSH, CDR2 LQKENI. Trimming pared 6 bases from V and 1 base from J, leaving 12 bases between. The CDR3 totals 14 residues. The CDR3 region has the DNA TGTGCCAGCTCTACTACCTCGGGGAACACTGAAGCTTTCTTT. Its protein is CASSTTSGNTEAFF. Full variable domain (remainder filled in from reference TRBV18 and TRBJ1-1): NAGVMQNPRHLVRRRGQEARLRCSPMKGHSHVYWYRQLPEEGLKFMVYLQKENIIDESGMPKERFSAEFPKEGPSILRIQQVVRGDSAAYFCASSTTSGNTEAFFGQGTRLTVV.

V and J are TRBV11-2 and TRBJ2-2, with D possibly being TRBD1 (6 bases). The ends were cut back, 2 bases at V and 5 bases at J, with 12 bases in the middle. Germline CDR1 is SGHAT and CDR2 is FQNNGV. CDR3 length: 15 amino acids. The CDR3: CASSLTGTRTGELFF. Here the CDR3 DNA reads TGTGCCAGCAGCTTAACAGGGACGCGGACCGGGGAGCTGTTTTTT.

The rearrangement links TRBV9 to TRBJ2-2, with a tentative D call TRBD1 (5 bases). The germline V gene encodes CDR1 SGDLS and CDR2 YYNGEE. This CDR3 comprises 13 residues. V was trimmed by 2 bases and J by 6 bases, leaving 8 bases between them. The CDR3 here is CASSVQGPGELFF. The CDR3 region has the DNA TGTGCCAGCAGCGTTCAGGGCCCCGGGGAGCTGTTTTTT.

The J gene is TRBJ1-2, the V gene TRBV5-6; the match to TRBD1 covers 9 bases. The CDR3 has 16 amino acids. With 7 bases clipped from V and 4 bases from J, the junction kept 14 bases outside the gene matches. Per the germline V gene, CDR1 is SGHDT and CDR2 is YYEEEE. The CDR3 DNA is TGTGCCAGCTGTCCCGGGACAGGGCTTGGCAGCTATGGCTACACCTTC. It translates to CASCPGTGLGSYGYTF.

This rearrangement joins TRBV19 to TRBJ2-3, with TRBD2 matching 13 bases. In germline, CDR1 is LNHDA, CDR2 SQIVND (reference sequence). This CDR3 region has 20 residues. V dropped 5 bases and J dropped 2; count of bases not matched to a gene: 16. The DNA of the CDR3 is TGTGCCAGTAGTGCGGGGGAGACTAGCGGGGGGCCGAGATACACAGATACGCAGTATTTT. It specifies CASSAGETSGGPRYTDTQYF.

CDR3 in amino acids: CASSPRTGEKLFF. The CDR3 region has the DNA TGTGCCAGCTCACCGAGAACGGGTGAAAAACTGTTTTTT. The chain employs TRBV18 and TRBJ1-4; D gene ambiguous. The CDR3 has 13 amino acids. Trimming removed 3 bases at V and 7 bases at J, with 9 bases between. Germline CDR1 reads KGHSH; CDR2 reads LQKENI. Full variable domain (outside the CDR3, taken from reference TRBV18 and TRBJ1-4): NAGVMQNPRHLVRRRGQEARLRCSPMKGHSHVYWYRQLPEEGLKFMVYLQKENIIDESGMPKERFSAEFPKEGPSILRIQQVVRGDSAAYFCASSPRTGEKLFFGSGTQLSVL.

This clone was picked up a small number of times. The V gene is TRBV2, the J gene TRBJ1-1, with D possibly matching TRBD1 (5 bases). V lost 2 bases to trimming and J lost 5 bases, with 12 bases between them. CDR3 length: 14 residues. Germline CDR1 is SNHLY and CDR2 is FYNNEI. The DNA for the CDR3 is TGTGCCAGCAGTGAACGCGGACAATTGACTGAAGCTTTCTTT. This encodes CASSERGQLTEAFF.